Below, 8 T cell receptor beta chains from the same sample are listed, as sequenced in a study of T-cell reconstitution after alpha-beta-depleted transplantation in children. Preparation of the TCRbeta library was carried out with unique molecular identifiers. One entry per CDR3 protein results from TCRdb running MiXCR on the PCR reads. The table records hundreds of thousands of distinct CDR3 sequences, 15% to 20% of them present only once. Sequences were derived from PBMCs from the stem cell graft donor, sampled from the stem cell graft. These receptors were taken from a human donor who donated a stem cell graft to a child with acute lymphoblastic leukemia.

The chain uses TRBV20-1 and TRBJ2-2; 8 bases agree with TRBD2. Germline assignment: CDR1 DFQATT and CDR2 SNEGSKA (reference sequence). Trimming cost V 3 bases and J 7 bases; bases outside gene matches: 13. The CDR3 is made up of 16 amino acids. CDR3 region: CSASGDVSGSSGELFF. The CDR3 nucleotides are TGCAGTGCTAGTGGTGACGTGAGCGGGAGCAGCGGGGAGCTGTTTTTT.

This chain connects TRBV7-8 to TRBJ2-1; TRBD2 aligns across 11 bases. Trimming at V came to 8 bases and at J to 8 bases, leaving 11 bases not matched to a gene. The CDR3 runs to 15 residues. Per germline, CDR1 SGHVS and CDR2 FQNEAQ. CDR3 in amino acids: CASVPLRLAGHEQFF. The DNA of the CDR3 is TGTGCCAGCGTCCCCTTAAGACTAGCGGGACATGAGCAGTTCTTC.

This clonotype was observed a few times. The chain has TRBV7-3 and TRBJ2-2, with D possibly being TRBD2 (5 bases). Trimming removed 1 base from V and 5 bases from J, with 14 bases in between. Germline loops: CDR1 SGHTA, CDR2 FQGTGA. The CDR3 has 16 amino acids. CDR3 DNA: TGTGCCAGCAGCTTAATCCCTGGACTCTCGACCGGGGAGCTGTTTTTT. It is translated as CASSLIPGLSTGELFF. Full variable domain (missing parts from reference TRBV7-3 and TRBJ2-2): GAGVSQTPSNKVTEKGKYVELRCDPISGHTALYWYRQSLGQGPEFLIYFQGTGAADDSGLPNDRFFAVRPEGSVSTLKIQRTERGDSAVYLCASSLIPGLSTGELFFGEGSRLTVL.

This chain connects TRBV6-1 to TRBJ2-4, with unresolved D. CDR3 size: 17 residues. The germline V and J ends were trimmed by 6 bases and 0 bases, with 18 bases remaining between them. Germline CDR1 is MNHNS and CDR2 is SASEGT. The CDR3 is CASSLTVGILAKNIQYF. CDR3 sequence (DNA): TGTGCCAGCAGCCTTACCGTGGGGATCTTAGCCAAAAACATTCAGTACTTC.

As DNA, the CDR3 is TGTGCCAGCAGCTGGAAGCGGGCCGCCTACAATGAGCAGTTCTTC. Amino acids: CASSWKRAAYNEQFF. The chain links TRBV5-6 to TRBJ2-1; maybe TRBD2 (6 bases). This CDR3 has 15 amino acids. Germline V gene data show CDR1 as SGHDT and CDR2 as YYEEEE. V was shortened by 3 bases and J by 2 bases, with 12 bases between the two germline ends. The full variable domain, with the rest looked up from reference TRBV5-6 and TRBJ2-1, is DAGVTQSPTHLIKTRGQQVTLRCSPKSGHDTVSWYQQALGQGPQFIFQYYEEEERQRGNFPDRFSGHQFPNYSSELNVNALLLGDSALYLCASSWKRAAYNEQFFGPGTRLTVL.

This clonotype was detected a few times. This chain uses TRBV24-1 with TRBJ1-5, with no clear D. With 3 bases removed from V and 0 bases from J, the gap between germline ends came to 14 bases. The germline V gene has CDR1 KGHDR and CDR2 SFDVKD. CDR3 length: 17 residues. Here the CDR3 DNA reads TGTGCCACCAGTGATCCCGTAAGCGACACTAGCAATCAGCCCCAGCATTTT. It encodes CATSDPVSDTSNQPQHF.

The chain employs TRBV7-2 and TRBJ2-4; D remains ambiguous. CDR3 length: 13 residues. Germline V gene data show CDR1 as SGHTA and CDR2 as FQGNSA. Trimming removed 7 bases at V and 5 bases at J, with 12 bases between. The CDR3 DNA is TGTGCCAGCACCCGGTACGGGCAAAACATTCAGTACTTC. This sequence encodes CASTRYGQNIQYF.

This clonotype was counted between two and nine times. The chain employs TRBV12-3 or TRBV12-4 and TRBJ2-2, with D unclear. CDR3 length: 13 residues. With 1 base removed from V and 5 bases from J, the gap between germline ends came to 5 bases. The DNA of the CDR3 is TGTGCCAGCAGTTTAGTTCAAACCGGGGAGCTGTTTTTT. It codes for CASSLVQTGELFF.